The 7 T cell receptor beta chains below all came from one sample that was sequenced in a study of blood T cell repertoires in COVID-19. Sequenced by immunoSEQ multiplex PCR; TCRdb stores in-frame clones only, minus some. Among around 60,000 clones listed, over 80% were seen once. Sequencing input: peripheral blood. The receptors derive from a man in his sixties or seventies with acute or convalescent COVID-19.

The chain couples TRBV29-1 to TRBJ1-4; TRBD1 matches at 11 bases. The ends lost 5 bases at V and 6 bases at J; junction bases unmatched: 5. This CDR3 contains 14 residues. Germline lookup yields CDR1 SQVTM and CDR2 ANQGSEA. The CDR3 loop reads CSVQSGQGDEKLFF. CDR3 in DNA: TGCAGCGTTCAATCGGGACAGGGGGATGAAAAACTGTTTTTT.

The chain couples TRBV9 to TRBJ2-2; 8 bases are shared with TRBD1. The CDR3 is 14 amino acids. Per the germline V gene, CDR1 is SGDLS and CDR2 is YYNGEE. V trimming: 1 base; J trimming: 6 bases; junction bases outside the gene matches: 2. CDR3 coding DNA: TGTGCCAGCAGCGTACAGGGGGCAGCCGGGGAGCTGTTTTTT. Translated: CASSVQGAAGELFF.

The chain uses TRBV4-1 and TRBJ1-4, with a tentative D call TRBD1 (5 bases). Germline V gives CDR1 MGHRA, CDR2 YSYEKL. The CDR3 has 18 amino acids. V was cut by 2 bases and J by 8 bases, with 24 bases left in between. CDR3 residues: CASSQSGSGVTKGEKLFF. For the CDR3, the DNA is TGCGCCAGCAGCCAAAGTGGATCTGGGGTGACAAAGGGGGAAAAACTGTTTTTT.

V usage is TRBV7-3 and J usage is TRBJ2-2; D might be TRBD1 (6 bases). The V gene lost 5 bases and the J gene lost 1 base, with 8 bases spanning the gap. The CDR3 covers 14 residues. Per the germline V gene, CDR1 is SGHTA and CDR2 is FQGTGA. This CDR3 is CASSRDKNTGELFF. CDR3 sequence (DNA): TGTGCCAGCAGCCGGGACAAGAACACCGGGGAGCTGTTTTTT.

The CDR3 DNA reads TGTGCCAGCAGCTCCGACGGGGGGTTGAGTCGGGAGCTGTTTTTT. This sequence encodes CASSSDGGLSRELFF. This chain uses TRBV5-4 with TRBJ2-2; 7 nucleotides line up with TRBD2. The CDR3 covers 15 residues. Germline V gene sequence: CDR1 SGHNT, CDR2 YYREEE (reference sequence). V lost 3 bases to trimming and J lost 9 bases; unmatched junction nucleotides: 11.

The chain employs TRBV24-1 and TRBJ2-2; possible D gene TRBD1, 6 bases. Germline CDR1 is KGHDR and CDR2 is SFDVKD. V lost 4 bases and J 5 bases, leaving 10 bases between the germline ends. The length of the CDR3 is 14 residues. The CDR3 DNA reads TGTGCCACCAGTGAACCCGGACAGACCGGGGAGCTGTTTTTT. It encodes CATSEPGQTGELFF.

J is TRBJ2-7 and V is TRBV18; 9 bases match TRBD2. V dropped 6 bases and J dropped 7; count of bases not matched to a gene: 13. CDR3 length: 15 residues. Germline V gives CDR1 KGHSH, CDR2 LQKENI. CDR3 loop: CASSPGVAGVREQYF. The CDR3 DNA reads TGTGCCAGCTCGCCCGGGGTAGCGGGGGTAAGGGAGCAGTACTTC.